This TCR beta chain was sequenced in a study of Graves' ophthalmopathy and Graves' hyperthyroidism (dated by TCRdb to 2016 to 2019). In terms of the full investigation: Peripheral blood was collected at initial diagnosis, prior to any treatment. The study used TCR beta repertoire signatures to distinguish Graves' ophthalmopathy from Graves' hyperthyroidism and to predict progression to ophthalmopathy. In total, 120 to 150 blood samples were TCR-sequenced: approximately 42 ophthalmopathy, around 75 hyperthyroidism and about 17 hyperthyroidism-to-ophthalmopathy patients. To explore V-J signatures distinguishing ophthalmopathy from hyperthyroidism, a discovery set of 100 patients (fewer than 45 ophthalmopathy, 57 stable hyperthyroidism) was enrolled. An independent validation cohort was composed of 18 hyperthyroidism patients and about 16 patients who later progressed from hyperthyroidism to ophthalmopathy. In over five hyperthyroidism patients, the T-cell repertoires found in thyroid tissue were compared with those found in blood. Following sample collection, hyperthyroidism patients were given methimazole at a starting dose of 30 mg daily, and ophthalmopathy patients were given high-dose intravenous methylprednisolone. The 75 to 100 discovery patients were randomly split 7:3 into training and test sets.

Ophthalmopathy patients had moderately to severely active disease, Clinical Activity Score of at least 3, NOSPECS grade of at least 4, and disease duration under 3 months. Patients with other autoimmune diseases, uncontrolled infections, pregnancy or lactation were excluded from the study. Diagnosis was based on clinical symptoms, serum thyroxine, TRAb, thyroid ultrasound and orbital computed tomography. Using Ficoll-Paque density gradient centrifugation, PBMCs were isolated from 8.5 to 10 ml of fresh peripheral blood. Total RNA was extracted with Trizol reagent and quality-checked on an Agilent 2100 Bioanalyzer. Study-wide findings and limitations: In cross-validation, the 13-signature model distinguished ophthalmopathy from stable hyperthyroidism with more than 85% sensitivity and approximately 81% specificity, while in the test set the corresponding values were roughly 80% and 75%. Most of the expanded thyroid clonotypes with a frequency above 0.001 were also detected in blood, and it was suggested that the thyroid immune response may be reflected by blood repertoires. In validation, the model predicted ophthalmopathy progression with over 60% sensitivity and roughly 72% specificity; eleven to twelve predicted patients were CT-confirmed with GO in a median of about 7.1 months. Sample size was not statistically predetermined, and group allocation was not concealed from the investigators.

For repertoire sequencing, TCR beta CDR3 regions were amplified from RNA transcripts. A first-round RT-PCR used HTBI primers with the Qiagen OneStep RT-PCR kit, followed by a second-round multiplex PCR, size selection and purification. Sequencing of the libraries was carried out on an Illumina HiSeq2000 in paired-end mode with 100 bp reads. In the paper's pipeline: Reads were processed with SOAPnuke, discarding reads with adapters, uncalled bases, mean Phred below 15, or no exact constant-primer or identifier match. High-quality paired reads were merged with COPE v1.2.5. Each unique nucleotide sequence was defined as a clonotype, and clonotypes were aligned to IMGT TRB V, D and J references with MiTCR v1.1. Analysis was restricted to V-J combinations with a frequency above 0.0001, which covered about 99% of repertoires. A TCR clonal expansion and chaos score per V-J combination was defined as the ratio of F50 clonal expansion to chaos observed in the TCRdist matrix. Features were reduced by Welch's t-statistics and random forest to around 13 V-J combinations, which fed a naive Bayes classifier. The similarity between thyroid and blood repertoires was quantified using the Morisita-Horn index. TCRdb applied fastp at Q25 and MiXCR to the public reads, then kept only in-frame beta chains. Identical CDR3 protein sequences are pooled into one entry, listed with their most common genes and DNA. Here the V and J calls rest on TCRdb's processing, not on the authors' analysis. The sample records approximately 150,000 distinct CDR3 sequences, around two fifths of which are singletons. The ten largest clones capture around 9.3% of the sample.

Inclusive of the bounding cysteine and phenylalanine, the CDR3 is 13 residues long. Only the CDR3 region is kept as DNA, spanning 39 bases read in frame from base 1. The germline V gene (reference sequence) specifies GTSNPN as CDR1 and SVGIG as CDR2. V was cut back by 1 base and J by 6 bases, leaving a gap of 7 bases between them. As regards this clonotype: What this receptor recognizes is not known. No quality values exist for individual bases; no much larger clone is one base distant.

This sequence was found in a young man with Graves' ophthalmopathy. Donor details come from another sample of the same person, matched by shared clones. Sequencing input: peripheral blood. The V and J segments used are TRBV30 and TRBJ1-6; TRBD1 is a possible D gene, resting on 6 matching bases. The encoded CDR3 is CAWSARGNSPLHF. In nucleotides, the sequence is TGTGCCTGGAGTGCCAGGGGTAATTCACCCCTCCACTTT.